The 23 T cell receptor beta chains in this list originate from one sample, sequenced in a study of OX40 agonist ivuxolimab in advanced cancers. TCRdb's table, derived via immunoSEQ multiplex PCR, lists solely in-frame clones and lacks some. The sample records more than 80,000 clones, 94% being singletons. Specimen: CD4+ or CD8+ T cells sorted from blood, collected in a trial of the OX40 agonist ivuxolimab. These receptors came from an adult with an advanced solid tumor such as melanoma, head and neck, liver or kidney cancer.

This clone was recorded only once. The chain has TRBV29-1 and TRBJ1-1; weak D call: TRBD1 (6 bases). Trimming left V 4 bases short and J 1 base short, with 19 bases between. Germline assignment: CDR1 SQVTM and CDR2 ANQGSEA. The CDR3 totals 16 residues. The CDR3 nucleotides are TGCAGCGTTGGATCGACAGGTTTAGGGCCGAACACTGAAGCTTTCTTT. It translates to CSVGSTGLGPNTEAFF.

The CDR3, as DNA: TGTGCCTGGAGTATTCTTCCCGGACGGACTGAAGCTTTCTTT. Translated, it gives CAWSILPGRTEAFF. The J gene is TRBJ1-1, the V gene TRBV30, with D unresolved. CDR1 and CDR2 (germline): GTSNPN, SVGIG (reference sequence). V dropped 2 bases and J dropped 5 bases, with 15 bases sitting between them. The CDR3 totals 14 residues.

This clone was detected once. V and J are TRBV4-1 and TRBJ2-1; a possible D gene is TRBD2 (5 bases). This CDR3 is built from 15 residues. Germline CDR1 MGHRA, CDR2 YSYEKL. Trimming shortened V by 5 bases and J by 4 bases, and 15 bases separated the two germline ends. CDR3 sequence reads: CASSSKTGLYNEQFF. DNA for the CDR3: TGCGCCAGCAGCTCTAAGACGGGGTTATACAATGAGCAGTTCTTC.

The J gene is TRBJ2-7, the V gene TRBV5-6, with TRBD1 identical over 9 bases. CDR1 is SGHDT, CDR2 YYEEEE, per germline. The CDR3 spans 13 residues. V lost 3 bases, J lost 2 bases, and 0 bases stayed unmatched. The CDR3 sequence: CASSWDRAYEQYF. The CDR3 nucleotides are TGTGCCAGCAGCTGGGACAGGGCCTACGAGCAGTACTTC.

The chain uses TRBV5-5 and TRBJ1-3; D ambiguous. This CDR3 has 15 amino acids. CDR1 and CDR2 (germline): SGHKS, YYEKEE (reference sequence). Trimming took off 0 bases at V and 0 bases at J, with 7 bases between the two ends. As DNA, the CDR3 is TGTGCCAGCAGCTTGGTGGGAAGCTCTGGAAACACCATATATTTT. Translating gives CASSLVGSSGNTIYF.

V is TRBV25-1 and J is TRBJ1-2; 7 bases map to TRBD1. Unmatched junction bases numbered 13, after V lost 1 base and J lost 5 bases. The germline CDR1 and CDR2 sequences are MGHDK and SYGVNS. The length of the CDR3 is 17 residues. The CDR3, as DNA: TGTGCCAGCAGTGAATCCGGGACAGTCGAAACACTATATGGCTACACCTTC. Amino acids: CASSESGTVETLYGYTF.

This clone was seen just once. This sequence joins TRBV29-1 and TRBJ1-2, with TRBD1 matching 9 bases. Germline trimming cut 7 bases from V and 7 bases from J; bases unmatched to any gene: 7. Germline V gene lookup returns CDR1 SQVTM and CDR2 ANQGSEA. This CDR3 has 12 amino acids. As DNA, the CDR3 is TGCAGCGCATTAGGACAGGGGCCTGGCTACACCTTC. It specifies CSALGQGPGYTF.

This clone came up once. V is TRBV9 and J is TRBJ2-3; D is uncertain. Trimming took off 1 base at V and 5 bases at J, with 14 bases between the two ends. The germline gives CDR1 SGDLS, CDR2 YYNGEE. CDR3 size: 15 residues. CDR3 coding DNA: TGTGCCAGCAGCGTAAGTGGGGTTGTTAAAGATACGCAGTATTTT. This encodes CASSVSGVVKDTQYF.

V and J are TRBV7-2 and TRBJ1-1; D ambiguous. This CDR3 is built from 14 residues. The V gene's germline CDR1 is SGHTA and CDR2 FQGNSA. V lost 5 bases and J lost 0, with 10 bases in between. The CDR3 DNA reads TGTGCCAGCAGCCAGATTACAATGAACACTGAAGCTTTCTTT. Its protein product is CASSQITMNTEAFF.

CDR3 amino acids: CASSYAGGRETQYF. The CDR3 region has the DNA TGTGCCAGCAGTTACGCGGGGGGGCGTGAGACCCAGTACTTC. The chain has TRBV6-5 and TRBJ2-5; 9 bases fit TRBD2. Germline V gives CDR1 MNHEY, CDR2 SVGAGI. V lost 2 bases, J lost 5 bases, and 3 bases stayed unmatched. This CDR3 spans 14 amino acids.

This clone was seen a single time. The gene calls are TRBV6-5 and TRBJ2-3; D gene unclear. The ends were cut back, 10 bases at V and 2 bases at J, with 16 bases in the middle. Per the germline V gene, CDR1 is MNHEY and CDR2 is SVGAGI. CDR3 length equals 14 residues. The CDR3 spells CATTSSAFTDTQYF. CDR3 DNA: TGTGCCACCACGTCCTCGGCATTCACAGATACGCAGTATTTT.

This chain's CDR3 is CAWTISYNEQFF. In DNA, the CDR3 is TGTGCCTGGACCATCTCCTACAATGAGCAGTTCTTC. The chain is built from TRBV30 and TRBJ2-1, with unresolved D. CDR3 size: 12 residues. V lost 4 bases and J 0 bases, leaving 4 bases between the germline ends. The germline V gene has CDR1 GTSNPN and CDR2 SVGIG (reference sequence).

The chain carries TRBV7-3 and TRBJ2-1; D is perhaps TRBD2 (6 bases). Germline V gene lookup returns CDR1 SGHTA and CDR2 FQGTGA. Trimming stripped 1 base from V and 9 bases from J, with 10 bases between. The CDR3 consists of 13 residues. The CDR3 nucleotides are TGTGCCAGCAGCTTAATCGGGGGTAGTGAGCAGTTCTTC. Translated, it gives CASSLIGGSEQFF. The full variable domain, completed using reference TRBV7-3 and TRBJ2-1, is GAGVSQTPSNKVTEKGKYVELRCDPISGHTALYWYRQSLGQGPEFLIYFQGTGAADDSGLPNDRFFAVRPEGSVSTLKIQRTERGDSAVYLCASSLIGGSEQFFGPGTRLTVL.

The genes are TRBV4-1 and TRBJ1-2; possible D gene TRBD1, 5 bases. The germline gives CDR1 MGHRA, CDR2 YSYEKL. This CDR3 has 17 amino acids. Trimming removed 0 bases from V and 2 bases from J, with 16 bases in between. CDR3 coding DNA: TGCGCCAGCAGCCAAGATTCTTGGGACGGACTAAACTATGGCTACACCTTC. This encodes CASSQDSWDGLNYGYTF.

The chain combines TRBV10-3 with TRBJ1-1, with D hard to call. Trimming cost V 11 bases and J 4 bases, with 17 bases left between them. Germline CDR1 and CDR2: ENHRY and SYGVKD. The CDR3 consists of 13 residues. The CDR3 loop reads CAVLSDGSTEAFF. The CDR3 region has the DNA TGTGCCGTCCTGAGTGACGGGTCCACTGAAGCTTTCTTT.

CDR3 region: CATSRDRAGEETQYF. The CDR3 nucleotides read TGTGCCACCAGCAGAGATAGAGCGGGGGAAGAGACCCAGTACTTC. V is TRBV15 and J is TRBJ2-5; 8 nucleotides align to TRBD2. This CDR3 is 15 amino acids long. With V trimmed by 0 bases and J by 3 bases, 3 bases remained unmatched. Germline V gene lookup returns CDR1 LNHNV and CDR2 YYDKDF (reference sequence).

This chain joins TRBV30 and TRBJ1-6; 7 bases agree with TRBD1. After removal of 4 bases from V and 9 bases from J, the junction contained 6 bases not matched to a gene. CDR3 length: 13 amino acids. Germline CDR1 GTSNPN, CDR2 SVGIG (reference sequence). The CDR3 region is CAWNGQAGSPLHF. CDR3 nucleotide sequence: TGTGCCTGGAACGGACAGGCGGGTTCACCCCTCCACTTT.

The CDR3 protein is CASSQDRGGGQPQHF. The CDR3 nucleotides are TGCGCCAGCAGCCAAGACCGAGGCGGGGGCCAGCCCCAGCATTTT. This chain connects TRBV4-3 to TRBJ1-5; TRBD1 might be the D (6 bases). Trimming took off 0 bases at V and 7 bases at J, with 13 bases between the two ends. The CDR3 runs to 15 residues. Looked up from germline, CDR1 is LGHNA and CDR2 is YSLEER.

The J gene is TRBJ1-2, the V gene TRBV19; the D gene is possibly TRBD1 (5 bases). This CDR3 has 13 residues. With 3 bases removed from V and 8 bases from J, the gap between germline ends came to 13 bases. Per germline, CDR1 LNHDA and CDR2 SQIVND (reference sequence). The CDR3 DNA sequence: TGTGCCAGTAGTATCGGCAGGGCTGAAGGCTACACCTTC. It translates to CASSIGRAEGYTF. The complete variable domain, with remaining parts taken from reference TRBV19 and TRBJ1-2, reads DGGITQSPKYLFRKEGQNVTLSCEQNLNHDAMYWYRQDPGQGLRLIYYSQIVNDFQKGDIAEGYSVSREKKESFPLTVTSAQKNPTAFYLCASSIGRAEGYTFGSGTRLTVV.

Concerning this clone itself: The junction departs from germline at one end; a sequencing error may be responsible. V usage is TRBV27 and J usage is TRBJ1-1; tentatively, D is TRBD1 (5 bases). Germline V gene sequence: CDR1 MNHEY, CDR2 SMNVEV (reference sequence). CDR3 length equals 14 residues. The CDR3 sequence is CASRLDSMNTEASF. In DNA, the CDR3 is TGTGCCAGCAGGCTTGACAGCATGAACACTGAAGCTTCCTTT.

The chain couples TRBV9 to TRBJ2-6; TRBD1 agrees at 8 bases. The CDR3 consists of 20 residues. Germline CDR1 is SGDLS and CDR2 is YYNGEE. J lost 3 bases, V lost 3 bases, and 17 bases had no gene match. CDR3 nucleotides: TGTGCCAGCAGCGACAACCCCTGGACAGGGCGTGTCGTTGGGGCCAACGTCCTGACTTTC. Translation: CASSDNPWTGRVVGANVLTF.

The chain joins TRBV5-1 to TRBJ2-2, with 8 bases lining up with TRBD1. The V segment lost 4 bases and the J segment 4 bases; nucleotides outside the gene matches: 6. This CDR3 is built from 15 residues. Per the germline V gene, CDR1 is SGHRS and CDR2 is YFSETQ. CDR3 in amino acids: CASSPGGFGTGELFF. In nucleotides, the CDR3 is TGCGCCAGCAGCCCAGGGGGCTTTGGCACCGGGGAGCTGTTTTTT. The full variable domain, with the rest looked up from reference TRBV5-1 and TRBJ2-2, is KAGVTQTPRYLIKTRGQQVTLSCSPISGHRSVSWYQQTPGQGLQFLFEYFSETQRNKGNFPGRFSGRQFSNSRSEMNVSTLELGDSALYLCASSPGGFGTGELFFGEGSRLTVL.

CDR3 loop: CASSPREEQETQYF. DNA for the CDR3: TGTGCCAGCAGCCCAAGAGAAGAACAAGAGACCCAGTACTTC. This chain joins TRBV4-2 and TRBJ2-5; no firm D call. V lost 4 bases, J lost 2 bases, and 11 bases lay in between. This CDR3 is 14 amino acids long. Germline values: CDR1 LGHNA, CDR2 YNFKEQ.